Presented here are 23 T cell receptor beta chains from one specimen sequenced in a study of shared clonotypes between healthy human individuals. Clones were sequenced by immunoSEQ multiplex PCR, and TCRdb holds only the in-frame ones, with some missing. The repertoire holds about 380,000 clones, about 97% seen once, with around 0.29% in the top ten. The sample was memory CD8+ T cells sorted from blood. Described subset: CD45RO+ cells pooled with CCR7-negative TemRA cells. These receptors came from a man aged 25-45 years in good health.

The DNA of the CDR3 is TGCGCCAGCAGCCTTACAGACTCTGGGGCCAACGTCCTGACTTTC. Translated: CASSLTDSGANVLTF. V usage is TRBV4-1 and J usage is TRBJ2-6; D is uncertain. Per the germline V gene, CDR1 is MGHRA and CDR2 is YSYEKL. V was pared by 4 bases and J by 0 bases, with 7 bases between. This CDR3 region has 15 residues.

CDR3 sequence: CASSFPTVMNTEAFF. In DNA, the CDR3 is TGTGCCAGCAGTTTTCCGACAGTAATGAACACTGAAGCTTTCTTT. V usage is TRBV28 and J usage is TRBJ1-1, with D possibly matching TRBD1 (5 bases). CDR1 is MDHEN and CDR2 is SYDVKM in the germline V gene. This CDR3 has 15 amino acids. V lost 3 bases to trimming and J lost 0 bases, with 11 bases between them.

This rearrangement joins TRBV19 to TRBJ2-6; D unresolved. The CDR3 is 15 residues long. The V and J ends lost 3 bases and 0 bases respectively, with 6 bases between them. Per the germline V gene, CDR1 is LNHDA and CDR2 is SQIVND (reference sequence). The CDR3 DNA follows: TGTGCCAGTAGTATGATTGGCTCTGGGGCCAACGTCCTGACTTTC. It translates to CASSMIGSGANVLTF.

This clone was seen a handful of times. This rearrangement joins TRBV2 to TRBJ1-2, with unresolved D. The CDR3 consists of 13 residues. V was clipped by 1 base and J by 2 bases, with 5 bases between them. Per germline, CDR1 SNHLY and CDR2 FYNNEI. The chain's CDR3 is CASSEGENYGYTF. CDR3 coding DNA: TGTGCCAGCAGTGAAGGGGAGAACTATGGCTACACCTTC.

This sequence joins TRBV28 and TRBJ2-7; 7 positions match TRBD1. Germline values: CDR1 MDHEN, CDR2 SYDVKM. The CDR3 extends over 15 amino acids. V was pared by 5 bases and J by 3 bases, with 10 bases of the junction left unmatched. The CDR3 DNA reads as TGTGCCAGCAGTCTAAACAGGGGTCGGGGCTACGAGCAGTACTTC. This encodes CASSLNRGRGYEQYF.

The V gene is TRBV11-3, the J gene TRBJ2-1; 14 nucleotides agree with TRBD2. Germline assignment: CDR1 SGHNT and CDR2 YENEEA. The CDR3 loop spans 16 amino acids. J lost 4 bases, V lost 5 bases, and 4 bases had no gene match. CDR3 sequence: CASSARTSGRYNEQFF. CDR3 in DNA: TGTGCCAGCAGCGCGCGGACTAGCGGGAGGTACAATGAGCAGTTCTTC.

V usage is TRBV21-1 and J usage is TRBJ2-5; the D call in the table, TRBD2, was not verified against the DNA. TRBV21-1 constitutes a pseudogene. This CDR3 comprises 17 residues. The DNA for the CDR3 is TGTGCCAGCAGCAAGGACGGGAGGGTTAAGTGTGTAGAGACCCAGTACTTC. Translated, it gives CASSKDGRVKCVETQYF.

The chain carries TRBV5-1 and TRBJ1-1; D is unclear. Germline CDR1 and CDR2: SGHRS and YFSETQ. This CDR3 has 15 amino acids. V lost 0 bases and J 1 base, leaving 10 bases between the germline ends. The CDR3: CASSLGNRGNTEAFF. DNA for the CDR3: TGCGCCAGCAGCTTGGGAAACCGGGGGAACACTGAAGCTTTCTTT.

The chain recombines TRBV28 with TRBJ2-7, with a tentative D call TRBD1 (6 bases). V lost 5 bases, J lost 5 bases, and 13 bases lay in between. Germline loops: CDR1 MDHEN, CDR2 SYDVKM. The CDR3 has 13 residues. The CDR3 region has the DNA TGTGCCAGCAGTCGGCAGGGGAGAAACGAGCAGTACTTC. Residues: CASSRQGRNEQYF. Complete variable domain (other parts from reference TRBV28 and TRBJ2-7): DVKVTQSSRYLVKRTGEKVFLECVQDMDHENMFWYRQDPGLGLRLIYFSYDVKMKEKGDIPEGYSVSREKKERFSLILESASTNQTSMYLCASSRQGRNEQYFGPGTRLTVT.

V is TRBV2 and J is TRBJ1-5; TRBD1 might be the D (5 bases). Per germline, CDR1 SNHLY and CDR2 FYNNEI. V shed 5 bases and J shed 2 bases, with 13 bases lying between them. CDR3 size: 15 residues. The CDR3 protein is CASSYSGSGNQPQHF. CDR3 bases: TGTGCCAGCAGTTATTCAGGGAGTGGCAATCAGCCCCAGCATTTT.

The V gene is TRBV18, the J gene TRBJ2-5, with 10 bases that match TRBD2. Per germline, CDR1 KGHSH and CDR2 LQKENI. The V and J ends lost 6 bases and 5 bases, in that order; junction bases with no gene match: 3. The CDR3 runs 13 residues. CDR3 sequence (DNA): TGTGCCAGCTCCCCGGGACTAGCGGAGACCCAGTACTTC. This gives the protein CASSPGLAETQYF.

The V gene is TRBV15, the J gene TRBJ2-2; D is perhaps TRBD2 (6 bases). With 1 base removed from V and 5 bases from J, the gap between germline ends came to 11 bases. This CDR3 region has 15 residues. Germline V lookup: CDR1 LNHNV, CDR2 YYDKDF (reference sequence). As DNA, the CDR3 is TGTGCCACCAGCAGAGGAGCGGGTCAGACCGGGGAGCTGTTTTTT. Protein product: CATSRGAGQTGELFF.

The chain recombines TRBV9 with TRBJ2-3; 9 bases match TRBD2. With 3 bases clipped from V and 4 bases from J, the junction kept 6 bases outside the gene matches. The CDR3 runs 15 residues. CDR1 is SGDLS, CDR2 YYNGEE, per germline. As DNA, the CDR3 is TGTGCCAGCAGCGCCGGCGGGGGGGCCGCAGATACGCAGTATTTT. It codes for CASSAGGGAADTQYF.

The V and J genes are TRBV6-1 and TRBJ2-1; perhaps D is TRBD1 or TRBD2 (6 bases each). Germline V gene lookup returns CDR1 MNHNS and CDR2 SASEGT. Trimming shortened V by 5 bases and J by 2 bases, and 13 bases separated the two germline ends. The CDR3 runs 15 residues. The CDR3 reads CASSRGQQPYNEQFF. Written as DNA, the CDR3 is TGTGCCAGCAGTCGGGGGCAGCAACCCTACAATGAGCAGTTCTTC.

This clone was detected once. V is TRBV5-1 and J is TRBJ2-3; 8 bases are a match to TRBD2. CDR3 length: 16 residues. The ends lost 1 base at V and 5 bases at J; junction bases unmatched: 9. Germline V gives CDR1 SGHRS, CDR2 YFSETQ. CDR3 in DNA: TGCGCCAGCAGCTTGATCGCCGCGGGGGGCGGAGATACGCAGTATTTT. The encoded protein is CASSLIAAGGGDTQYF. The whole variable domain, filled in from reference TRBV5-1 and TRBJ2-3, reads KAGVTQTPRYLIKTRGQQVTLSCSPISGHRSVSWYQQTPGQGLQFLFEYFSETQRNKGNFPGRFSGRQFSNSRSEMNVSTLELGDSALYLCASSLIAAGGGDTQYFGPGTRLTVL.

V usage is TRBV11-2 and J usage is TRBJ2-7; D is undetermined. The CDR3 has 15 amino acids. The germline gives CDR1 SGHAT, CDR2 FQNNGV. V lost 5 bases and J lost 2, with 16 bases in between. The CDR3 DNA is TGTGCCAGCAGCCGGATAGGTCAGGCAACCTACGAGCAGTACTTC. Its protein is CASSRIGQATYEQYF. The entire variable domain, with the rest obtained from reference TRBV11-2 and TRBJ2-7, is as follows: EAGVAQSPRYKIIEKRQSVAFWCNPISGHATLYWYQQILGQGPKLLIQFQNNGVVDDSQLPKDRFSAERLKGVDSTLKIQPAKLEDSAVYLCASSRIGQATYEQYFGPGTRLTVT.

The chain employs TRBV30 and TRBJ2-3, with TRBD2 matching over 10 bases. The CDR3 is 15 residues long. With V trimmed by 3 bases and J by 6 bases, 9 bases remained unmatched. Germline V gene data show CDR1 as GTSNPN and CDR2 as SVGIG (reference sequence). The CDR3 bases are TGTGCCTGGAGGCTCCCTAGCGGGAGAACCGATACGCAGTATTTT. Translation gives CAWRLPSGRTDTQYF.

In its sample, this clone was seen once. CDR3 bases: TGTGCCAGTCTATTGAACGAGCAGTACTTC. This codes for CASLLNEQYF. V and J are TRBV25-1 and TRBJ2-7; D is ambiguous. V lost 9 bases to trimming and J lost 5 bases, with 8 bases between them. Germline lookup yields CDR1 MGHDK and CDR2 SYGVNS. CDR3 length: 10 residues.

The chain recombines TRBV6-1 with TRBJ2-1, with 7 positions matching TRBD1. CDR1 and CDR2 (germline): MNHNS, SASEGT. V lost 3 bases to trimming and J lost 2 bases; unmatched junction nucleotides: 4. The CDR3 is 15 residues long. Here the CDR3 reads CASSDRDRPYNEQFF. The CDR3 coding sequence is TGTGCCAGCAGTGATAGGGACAGACCCTACAATGAGCAGTTCTTC.

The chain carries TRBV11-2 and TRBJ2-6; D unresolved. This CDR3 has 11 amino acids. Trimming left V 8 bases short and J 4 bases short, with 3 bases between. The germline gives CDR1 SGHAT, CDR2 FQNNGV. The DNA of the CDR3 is TGTGCCAGCTCGGGGGCCAACGTCCTGACTTTC. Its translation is CASSGANVLTF.

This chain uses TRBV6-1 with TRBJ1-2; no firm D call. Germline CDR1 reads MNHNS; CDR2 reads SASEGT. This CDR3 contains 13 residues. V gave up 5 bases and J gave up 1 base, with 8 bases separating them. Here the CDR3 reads CASSKGLNYGYTF. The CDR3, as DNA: TGTGCCAGCAGTAAAGGTCTTAACTATGGCTACACCTTC.

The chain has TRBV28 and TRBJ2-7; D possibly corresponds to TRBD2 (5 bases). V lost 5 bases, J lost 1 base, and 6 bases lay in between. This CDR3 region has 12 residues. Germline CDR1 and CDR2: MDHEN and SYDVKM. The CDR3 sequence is CASSTSSYEQYF. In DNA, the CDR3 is TGTGCCAGCAGTACTAGTTCCTACGAGCAGTACTTC.

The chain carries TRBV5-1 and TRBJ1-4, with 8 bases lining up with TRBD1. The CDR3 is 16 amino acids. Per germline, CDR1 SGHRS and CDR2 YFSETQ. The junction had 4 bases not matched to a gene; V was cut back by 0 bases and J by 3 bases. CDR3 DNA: TGCGCCAGCAGCTTGGACAGGGGGATATCTAATGAAAAACTGTTTTTT. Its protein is CASSLDRGISNEKLFF.